These 6 T cell receptor beta chains came from one sample sequenced in a study of a mutant IDH1 vaccine in newly diagnosed glioma. Time point indicated: week 47, end of study. Topical imiquimod accompanied each vaccine dose, which consisted of 300 ug of mutant IDH1 20-mer peptide. Here immunoSEQ multiplex PCR was the method, and the copy in TCRdb shows in-frame clones only, minus some. The table lists roughly 32,000 clones, around nine tenths of them singletons, with about 2.2% in the top ten. Antigens of these TCRs are unknown. Sample: PBMCs, taken from a glioma patient whose treatment included an IDH1 peptide vaccine. Receptors were obtained from a man in his forties with glioma.

The chain carries TRBV4-1 and TRBJ2-4; no definite D call. The CDR3 has 18 residues. Trimming pared 0 bases from V and 0 bases from J, leaving 15 bases between. Looked up from germline, CDR1 is MGHRA and CDR2 is YSYEKL. The CDR3 bases are TGCGCCAGCAGCCAAGAAAGGGAAAGGGCGTCAGCCAAAAACATTCAGTACTTC. Its protein is CASSQERERASAKNIQYF.

J is TRBJ2-1 and V is TRBV28; the match to TRBD1 covers 8 bases. The CDR3 has 14 amino acids. Germline CDR1 reads MDHEN; CDR2 reads SYDVKM. V lost 3 bases to trimming and J lost 9 bases; unmatched junction nucleotides: 7. CDR3 in DNA: TGTGCCAGCAGTTTTTCCAGGGGGCGGGGTGAGCAGTTCTTC. As protein: CASSFSRGRGEQFF.

The chain recombines TRBV2 with TRBJ1-2, with D uncertain. CDR3 length: 13 amino acids. Per germline, CDR1 SNHLY and CDR2 FYNNEI. Trimming stripped 2 bases from V and 7 bases from J, with 11 bases between. The CDR3 reads CASSETRAGGYTF. For the CDR3, the DNA is TGTGCCAGCAGTGAAACCCGGGCTGGTGGCTACACCTTC.

This chain links TRBV5-1 with TRBJ2-5, with a weak D call TRBD1 (9 bases). CDR3 length equals 16 residues. Between the trimmed V and J ends, which lost 0 bases and 2 bases, there was a span of 14 bases. CDR1 is SGHRS, CDR2 YFSETQ, per germline. CDR3 sequence reads: CASSLAGGTGQETQYF. CDR3 nucleotides: TGCGCCAGCAGCTTGGCGGGGGGGACAGGGCAAGAGACCCAGTACTTC.

The CDR3 sequence: CASSLSGNTDTQYF. The CDR3 nucleotides are TGTGCCAGCAGTTTATCCGGGAACACAGATACGCAGTATTTT. This sequence joins TRBV27 and TRBJ2-3, with a tentative D call TRBD2 (5 bases). CDR1 is MNHEY, CDR2 SMNVEV, per germline (reference sequence). CDR3 length equals 14 residues. Trimming removed 0 bases at V and 2 bases at J, with 6 bases between.

This chain connects TRBV5-5 to TRBJ1-2; TRBD1 is a possible D gene (5 bases). From germline, CDR1 is SGHKS and CDR2 YYEKEE (reference sequence). The CDR3 spans 13 residues. V shed 5 bases and J shed 4 bases, with 12 bases lying between them. CDR3 loop: CASRPVGGYGYTF. In DNA, the CDR3 is TGTGCCAGCAGACCCGTCGGGGGCTATGGCTACACCTTC.